Below are 21 T cell receptor beta chains sequenced from a single sample in a study of OX40 agonist ivuxolimab in advanced cancers. Data came from immunoSEQ multiplex PCR; TCRdb stores just in-frame clones and leaves some out. The data hold about 77,000 clones, with about nine tenths observed a single time. The sample was CD4+ or CD8+ T cells sorted from blood, taken in a trial of the OX40 agonist ivuxolimab. The receptors stem from an adult with an advanced solid tumor such as melanoma, head and neck, liver or kidney cancer.

The chain has TRBV25-1 and TRBJ1-2; D uncertain. Trimming left V 4 bases short and J 2 bases short, with 11 bases between. The CDR3 sequence is 14 residues long. Germline CDR1 reads MGHDK; CDR2 reads SYGVNS. The chain's CDR3 is CASSAWTENYGYTF. In DNA, the CDR3 is TGTGCCAGCAGTGCGTGGACCGAGAACTATGGCTACACCTTC.

J is TRBJ1-6 and V is TRBV28, with D uncertain. CDR1 and CDR2 (germline): MDHEN, SYDVKM. This CDR3 spans 14 amino acids. Deletions cut 7 bases from V and 9 bases from J, with 16 bases between. The CDR3 loop reads CASTPLVRASPLHF. DNA for the CDR3: TGTGCCAGCACCCCCCTGGTGAGAGCTTCACCCCTCCACTTT.

The V call is TRBV2, the J call TRBJ1-1; D is unclear. Germline CDR1 and CDR2: SNHLY and FYNNEI. V lost 5 bases and J 7 bases, leaving 5 bases between the germline ends. This CDR3 is 10 amino acids long. The CDR3 protein is CASSYSEAFF. The CDR3 nucleotides are TGTGCCAGCAGTTACAGTGAAGCTTTCTTT.

The rearrangement links TRBV5-5 to TRBJ1-2, with D uncertain. CDR1 SGHKS and CDR2 YYEKEE come from the germline V gene (reference sequence). CDR3 length: 13 residues. With 9 bases removed from V and 4 bases from J, the gap between germline ends came to 16 bases. The CDR3, as DNA: TGTGCCACTACTCGAGGGTCGGGCTATGGCTACACCTTC. It encodes CATTRGSGYGYTF.

The rearrangement joins TRBV10-3 to TRBJ1-1, with 8 bases matching TRBD1. The germline V gene encodes CDR1 ENHRY and CDR2 SYGVKD. The CDR3 consists of 14 residues. V shed 6 bases, J shed 3 bases, and the junction held 6 bases outside the gene matches. CDR3 in amino acids: CAIRPQGGDTEAFF. The CDR3 DNA sequence: TGTGCCATCAGACCACAGGGGGGCGACACTGAAGCTTTCTTT.

This rearrangement joins TRBV5-1 to TRBJ1-1; TRBD1 agrees at 9 bases. The germline V gene encodes CDR1 SGHRS and CDR2 YFSETQ. The CDR3 totals 17 residues. The ends lost 0 bases at V and 4 bases at J; junction bases unmatched: 10. The CDR3 DNA reads TGCGCCAGCAGCTTGGGGCCCACAGGGGGCAGTAGCACTGAAGCTTTCTTT. It encodes CASSLGPTGGSSTEAFF.

This chain links TRBV18 with TRBJ2-1; the D gene could be TRBD1 or TRBD2 (5 bases each). Germline-derived CDR1 and CDR2 are KGHSH and LQKENI. The ends were cut back, 0 bases at V and 5 bases at J, with 17 bases in the middle. CDR3 length: 17 residues. The CDR3 nucleotides read TGTGCCAGCTCACCACCGGTCTGGGAGAGGGGCCACAATGAGCAGTTCTTC. It yields the protein CASSPPVWERGHNEQFF.

The genes are TRBV11-2 and TRBJ2-2, with unresolved D. Trimming stripped 5 bases from V and 4 bases from J, with 11 bases between. This CDR3 contains 14 residues. Germline CDR1 SGHAT, CDR2 FQNNGV. The CDR3 is CASSPTWGTGELFF. CDR3 nucleotides: TGTGCCAGCAGCCCCACCTGGGGCACCGGGGAGCTGTTTTTT.

The chain employs TRBV20-1 and TRBJ1-1; the D is unclear. The germline CDR1 and CDR2 sequences are DFQATT and SNEGSKA (reference sequence). V shed 4 bases and J shed 7 bases, with 7 bases lying between them. This CDR3 has 10 amino acids. The CDR3 sequence: CSATQDEAFF. The DNA for the CDR3 is TGCAGTGCTACCCAGGATGAAGCTTTCTTT.

The chain employs TRBV5-1 and TRBJ2-5, with 7 bases identical to TRBD2. The trim removed 5 bases at V and 5 bases at J, leaving 9 bases unmatched. The CDR3 contains 14 residues. Germline CDR1 is SGHRS and CDR2 is YFSETQ. The CDR3 sequence is CASRAGQGGETQYF. The CDR3 coding sequence is TGCGCCAGCAGGGCGGGTCAGGGAGGGGAGACCCAGTACTTC.

The chain employs TRBV5-3 and TRBJ2-7; 11 positions agree with TRBD2. TRBV5-3 is an ORF for which the function is uncertain. J lost 4 bases, V lost 6 bases, and 6 bases had no gene match. This CDR3 region has 14 residues. The CDR3 coding sequence is TGTGCCAGAACCAAAACTAGCGGGGGATACGAGCAGTACTTC. This codes for CARTKTSGGYEQYF.

This chain links TRBV7-9 with TRBJ1-4; 7 positions match TRBD1. The CDR3 has 15 residues. J was trimmed by 7 bases and V by 5 bases; bases with no gene match: 10. CDR1 is SEHNR, CDR2 FQNEAQ, per germline (reference sequence). The CDR3 coding sequence is TGTGCCAGCAGCCCCGCAGGGGGACTGGGTGAAAAACTGTTTTTT. Translation: CASSPAGGLGEKLFF.

The V and J genes are TRBV13 and TRBJ2-3; 11 bases match TRBD2. The V and J ends lost 5 bases and 6 bases, in that order; junction bases with no gene match: 16. Germline V gives CDR1 PRHDT, CDR2 FYEKMQ (reference sequence). CDR3 length equals 18 residues. As DNA, the CDR3 is TGTGCCAGCAGCCTCCCGGTTAGGGTAGCGGGGGGGCATGATACGCAGTATTTT. Translation: CASSLPVRVAGGHDTQYF.

The chain uses TRBV5-4 and TRBJ2-3; D gene uncertain. The V end lost 0 bases, the J end lost 11 bases, and 13 bases lay between the germline ends. The CDR3 runs 13 residues. Germline loops: CDR1 SGHNT, CDR2 YYREEE (reference sequence). The CDR3 region has the DNA TGTGCCAGCAGCTTGGGGGCGGAGAAGGAGCAGTATTTT. Amino acid sequence: CASSLGAEKEQYF. The variable domain in full, with the rest retrieved from reference TRBV5-4 and TRBJ2-3, is ETGVTQSPTHLIKTRGQQVTLRCSSQSGHNTVSWYQQALGQGPQFIFQYYREEENGRGNFPPRFSGLQFPNYSSELNVNALELDDSALYLCASSLGAEKEQYFGPGTRLTVL.

This clone was found a few times. V usage is TRBV6-5 and J usage is TRBJ1-3; D gene unclear. The CDR3 totals 15 residues. Germline CDR1 and CDR2: MNHEY and SVGAGI. Trimming took off 2 bases at V and 4 bases at J, with 12 bases between the two ends. CDR3 sequence reads: CASSYRIDLGNTIYF. The CDR3 DNA follows: TGTGCCAGCAGTTACAGGATAGATCTGGGAAACACCATATATTTT.

The chain recombines TRBV5-8 with TRBJ1-6; no firm D call. The CDR3 runs 19 residues. Per the germline V gene, CDR1 is SGHTS and CDR2 is YDEGEE. V lost 4 bases, J lost 2 bases, and 22 bases lay in between. The CDR3 loop is CASSPGRPNAGTYNSPLHF. Written as DNA, the CDR3 is TGTGCCAGCAGCCCCGGGAGGCCCAACGCGGGAACCTATAATTCACCCCTCCACTTT.

The V gene is TRBV7-2, the J gene TRBJ2-5; 9 positions agree with TRBD2. The CDR3 consists of 17 residues. Germline trimming cut 5 bases from V and 5 bases from J; bases unmatched to any gene: 15. Germline V gene sequence: CDR1 SGHTA, CDR2 FQGNSA. The CDR3 DNA is TGTGCCAGCAGCCCTGTCCTGCTAGCGGGGTCCTGGGAGACCCAGTACTTC. Protein sequence: CASSPVLLAGSWETQYF.

The gene calls are TRBV28 and TRBJ2-7; the match to TRBD1 covers 10 bases. Germline CDR1 MDHEN, CDR2 SYDVKM. CDR3 length: 18 amino acids. Germline trimming cut 5 bases from V and 2 bases from J; bases unmatched to any gene: 15. The CDR3 is CASSLPSTGTGDPYEQYF. CDR3 DNA: TGTGCCAGCAGTCTACCCTCCACCGGGACAGGGGATCCCTACGAGCAGTACTTC.

The V and J genes are TRBV6-5 and TRBJ1-1; 10 bases match TRBD1. The CDR3 runs to 13 residues. CDR1 is MNHEY and CDR2 is SVGAGI in the germline V gene. Trimming removed 7 bases from V and 11 bases from J; junction bases left unmatched: 10. The CDR3 is CASTSLGQGPAFF. CDR3 coding DNA: TGTGCCAGCACAAGTCTGGGACAGGGGCCTGCTTTCTTT.

V is TRBV19 and J is TRBJ2-7; D is possibly TRBD1 (6 bases). Germline CDR1 LNHDA, CDR2 SQIVND (reference sequence). V was pared by 4 bases and J by 0 bases, with 7 bases between. This CDR3 is 13 amino acids long. The CDR3 coding sequence is TGTGCCAGTAGTACGGGACACTCCTACGAGCAGTACTTC. Protein sequence: CASSTGHSYEQYF.

The chain is built from TRBV30 and TRBJ1-1; 10 bases are shared with TRBD1. J lost 5 bases, V lost 5 bases, and 5 bases had no gene match. The CDR3 runs 13 residues. From germline, CDR1 is GTSNPN and CDR2 SVGIG (reference sequence). In DNA, the CDR3 is TGTGCCTGGGGACAGGGGGTGATTACTGAAGCTTTCTTT. Translating it yields CAWGQGVITEAFF.